These 30 T cell receptor beta chains share one sample of origin, sequenced in a study of T-cell reconstitution after alpha-beta-depleted transplantation in children. Using unique molecular identifiers, the investigators prepared the TCRbeta library. TCRdb fed the PCR reads into MiXCR, producing one record per CDR3 protein. The sample holds some 200,000 distinct CDR3 sequences, approximately 10% seen once. Sample: PBMCs from the stem cell graft donor, taken from the stem cell graft. These receptor sequences come from a human donor who donated a stem cell graft to a child with acute lymphoblastic leukemia.

The sample holds a few counts of this clonotype. The chain recombines TRBV5-1 with TRBJ2-7; D may be TRBD1 or TRBD2 (5 bases each). Per the germline V gene, CDR1 is SGHRS and CDR2 is YFSETQ. Trimming took 4 bases from V and 2 from J, leaving 22 bases between them. CDR3 size: 17 residues. The CDR3 is CASSRIPRGRRPYEQYF. DNA of the CDR3: TGCGCCAGCAGCCGGATCCCCCGGGGACGCCGACCCTACGAGCAGTACTTC. Variable domain in full (rest from reference TRBV5-1 and TRBJ2-7): KAGVTQTPRYLIKTRGQQVTLSCSPISGHRSVSWYQQTPGQGLQFLFEYFSETQRNKGNFPGRFSGRQFSNSRSEMNVSTLELGDSALYLCASSRIPRGRRPYEQYFGPGTRLTVT.

On this clonotype: The conserved phenylalanine or tryptophan normally closing the CDR3 is absent here, so this likely arose from a read error. This chain connects TRBV25-1 to TRBJ1-3; D remains ambiguous. The V gene lost 3 bases and the J gene lost 0 bases, with 9 bases spanning the gap. CDR3 length: 15 residues. Germline CDR1 MGHDK, CDR2 SYGVNS. The CDR3 region has the DNA TGTGCCAGCAGTGAGGGAGTCAACTCTGGAAACACCATATATGTT. Translated, it gives CASSEGVNSGNTIYV.

In this sample, this clonotype turned up many times. The chain couples TRBV7-8 to TRBJ1-1; D remains ambiguous. Germline V gene data show CDR1 as SGHVS and CDR2 as FQNEAQ. The CDR3 runs to 12 residues. V was clipped by 1 base and J by 11 bases, with 11 bases between them. In DNA, the CDR3 is TGTGCCAGCAGCTTAGGTGGGGTAGGGGCTTTCTTT. As protein: CASSLGGVGAFF.

This chain links TRBV7-6 with TRBJ2-1; 9 bases are a match to TRBD1. CDR3 size: 16 residues. The germline V gene has CDR1 SGHVS and CDR2 FNYEAQ. Trimming took 0 bases from V and 4 from J; bases not matched to a gene: 4. The CDR3 protein is CASSLAGQGSYNEQFF. The CDR3 nucleotides are TGTGCCAGCAGCTTAGCCGGACAGGGGTCTTACAATGAGCAGTTCTTC.

This chain links TRBV5-1 with TRBJ2-2; no clear D gene. The V and J ends lost 5 bases and 0 bases respectively, with 11 bases between them. This CDR3 region has 15 residues. The germline gives CDR1 SGHRS, CDR2 YFSETQ. The CDR3 bases are TGCGCCAGCAGGGCGGACGGAACGAACACCGGGGAGCTGTTTTTT. Protein: CASRADGTNTGELFF.

There are many counts of this clonotype. This rearrangement joins TRBV6-1 to TRBJ2-3; D is perhaps TRBD1 or TRBD2 (5 bases each). This CDR3 comprises 14 residues. Germline CDR1 MNHNS, CDR2 SASEGT. V shed 6 bases and J shed 2 bases, with 12 bases lying between them. The CDR3 loop reads CASRSRDVTDTQYF. The CDR3 DNA reads as TGTGCCAGCAGATCCCGGGACGTCACAGATACGCAGTATTTT.

This clonotype came up many times. J is TRBJ2-1 and V is TRBV4-2; D unclear. The germline V gene encodes CDR1 LGHNA and CDR2 YNFKEQ. This CDR3 is 12 amino acids long. Trimming stripped 0 bases from V and 8 bases from J, with 5 bases between. The CDR3 here is CASSQDFDEQFF. The CDR3 nucleotides are TGTGCCAGCAGCCAAGATTTTGATGAGCAGTTCTTC.

The rearrangement uses TRBV6-1 and TRBJ2-2; 9 bases agree with TRBD2. Trimming at V came to 5 bases and at J to 7 bases, leaving 11 bases not matched to a gene. CDR3 size: 16 residues. In germline, CDR1 is MNHNS, CDR2 SASEGT. CDR3 DNA: TGTGCCAGCAGTCCCCTGGGACTAGCCGATGGCGGGGAGCTGTTTTTT. Translating gives CASSPLGLADGGELFF.

This clonotype has ten or more counts. A junction boundary mismatches the germline segment, possibly from a read error. The chain uses TRBV18 and TRBJ2-2; no clear D gene. The CDR3 has 12 residues. Germline V gene lookup returns CDR1 KGHSH and CDR2 LQKENI. The CDR3 nucleotides read TGTGCCAGCTCACCGAAGACCGGGGAGCTGTTTTTT. This translates into CASSPKTGELFF. The variable domain in full, with the rest retrieved from reference TRBV18 and TRBJ2-2, is NAGVMQNPRHLVRRRGQEARLRCSPMKGHSHVYWYRQLPEEGLKFMVYLQKENIIDESGMPKERFSAEFPKEGPSILRIQQVVRGDSAAYFCASSPKTGELFFGEGSRLTVL.

The sample holds a few counts of this clonotype. The rearrangement uses TRBV7-8 and TRBJ1-5; D gene unclear. CDR1 SGHVS and CDR2 FQNEAQ come from the germline V gene. The CDR3 has 15 residues. V was clipped by 5 bases and J by 3 bases, with 14 bases between them. CDR3 sequence reads: CASSLKLSYNQPQHF. The CDR3 nucleotides are TGTGCCAGCAGCCTAAAACTCAGTTACAATCAGCCCCAGCATTTT.

This clonotype was seen repeatedly, ten times or more. The chain is built from TRBV13 and TRBJ2-1; tentatively, D is TRBD1 (6 bases). The CDR3 covers 14 residues. Trimming pared 3 bases from V and 2 bases from J, leaving 8 bases between. Germline V gene sequence: CDR1 PRHDT, CDR2 FYEKMQ (reference sequence). The CDR3 is CASSFRGPYNEQFF. Written as DNA, the CDR3 is TGTGCCAGCAGCTTCAGGGGCCCCTACAATGAGCAGTTCTTC.

The sample holds a few counts of this clonotype. The chain couples TRBV20-1 to TRBJ1-2; D possibly corresponds to TRBD1 (5 bases). With 0 bases removed from V and 5 bases from J, the gap between germline ends came to 10 bases. The germline CDR1 and CDR2 sequences are DFQATT and SNEGSKA (reference sequence). The CDR3 consists of 13 residues. In DNA form, the CDR3 reads TGCAGTGCTAGAGAGGACGAGGGGTATGGCTACACCTTC. Translating it yields CSAREDEGYGYTF.

V gene TRBV11-3 combines with J gene TRBJ2-7; no clear D gene. The CDR3 is 13 amino acids. V shed 3 bases and J shed 5 bases, with 11 bases lying between them. Germline loops: CDR1 SGHNT, CDR2 YENEEA. Here the CDR3 DNA reads TGTGCCAGCAGCTTGGCAGGTGGCCACGAGCAGTACTTC. It encodes CASSLAGGHEQYF.

In nucleotides, the CDR3 is TGCAGTGCCGCCCCCGGCGCAGGCACAGATACGCAGTATTTT. It translates to CSAAPGAGTDTQYF. This chain connects TRBV20-1 to TRBJ2-3; D is undetermined. V lost 6 bases and J lost 1, with 14 bases in between. The CDR3 covers 14 residues. Germline CDR1 DFQATT, CDR2 SNEGSKA (reference sequence).

This clonotype was counted at least ten times. The V call is TRBV20-1, the J call TRBJ1-1; weak D call: TRBD1 (5 bases). Per the germline V gene, CDR1 is DFQATT and CDR2 is SNEGSKA (reference sequence). The CDR3 has 12 amino acids. Between the trimmed V and J ends, which lost 3 bases and 5 bases, there was a span of 10 bases. The DNA of the CDR3 is TGCAGTGCTAGGAGGGGAAGGACTGAAGCTTTCTTT. It specifies CSARRGRTEAFF.

This clonotype was seen repeatedly, ten times or more. The rearrangement uses TRBV4-3 and TRBJ1-4; D is uncertain. The CDR3 runs to 13 residues. Germline V CDR1 and CDR2: LGHNA, YSLEER. V lost 3 bases to trimming and J lost 8 bases, with 10 bases between them. This CDR3 is CASSHGMGEKLFF. CDR3 nucleotide sequence: TGCGCCAGCAGCCACGGCATGGGGGAAAAACTGTTTTTT.

This clonotype was seen a few times. The V and J genes are TRBV5-1 and TRBJ2-7, with D tentatively TRBD1 (6 bases). This CDR3 is built from 14 residues. The germline gives CDR1 SGHRS, CDR2 YFSETQ. V was pared by 2 bases and J by 2 bases, with 11 bases between. This chain's CDR3 is CASSFQGPPYEQYF. In DNA form, the CDR3 reads TGCGCCAGCAGCTTCCAGGGGCCTCCCTACGAGCAGTACTTC. The variable domain in full, completed from reference TRBV5-1 and TRBJ2-7, reads KAGVTQTPRYLIKTRGQQVTLSCSPISGHRSVSWYQQTPGQGLQFLFEYFSETQRNKGNFPGRFSGRQFSNSRSEMNVSTLELGDSALYLCASSFQGPPYEQYFGPGTRLTVT.

CDR3 nucleotide sequence: TGTGCCAGCAGTTTTGACAGGGCGGACACCGGGGAGCTGTTTTTT. As protein: CASSFDRADTGELFF. This chain uses TRBV5-4 with TRBJ2-2; 7 nucleotides match TRBD1. With V trimmed by 5 bases and J by 3 bases, 7 bases remained unmatched. CDR1 is SGHNT and CDR2 is YYREEE in the germline V gene (reference sequence). This CDR3 has 15 amino acids.

The rearrangement uses TRBV18 and TRBJ2-2; the D gene is possibly TRBD1 (6 bases). The CDR3 consists of 15 residues. The germline V and J ends were trimmed by 2 bases and 4 bases, with 11 bases remaining between them. Germline CDR1 is KGHSH and CDR2 is LQKENI. CDR3 coding DNA: TGTGCCAGCTCACCATTACAGGGACCCACCGGGGAGCTGTTTTTT. Its translation: CASSPLQGPTGELFF. Based on the CDR3 plus reference TRBV18 and TRBJ2-2, the full variable domain is NAGVMQNPRHLVRRRGQEARLRCSPMKGHSHVYWYRQLPEEGLKFMVYLQKENIIDESGMPKERFSAEFPKEGPSILRIQQVVRGDSAAYFCASSPLQGPTGELFFGEGSRLTVL.

V and J are TRBV10-3 and TRBJ2-1; D gene unclear. CDR3 length: 16 residues. Germline CDR1 reads ENHRY; CDR2 reads SYGVKD. V gave up 0 bases and J gave up 0 bases, with 9 bases separating them. The CDR3 spells CAISESLQSSYNEQFF. In nucleotides, the CDR3 is TGTGCCATCAGTGAGTCTCTCCAGAGCTCCTACAATGAGCAGTTCTTC.

This clonotype appeared a few times. The V gene is TRBV20-1, the J gene TRBJ1-6; TRBD1 might be the D (5 bases). V was clipped by 3 bases and J by 10 bases, with 19 bases between them. The CDR3 consists of 15 residues. From germline, CDR1 is DFQATT and CDR2 SNEGSKA (reference sequence). The CDR3: CSASPAGRERSPLHF. CDR3 coding DNA: TGCAGTGCTAGCCCCGCTGGCAGGGAGCGATCACCCCTCCACTTT.

The chain carries TRBV20-1 and TRBJ2-7; 7 positions agree with TRBD1. There are 14 residues in the CDR3. After removal of 4 bases from V and 4 bases from J, the junction contained 10 bases not matched to a gene. CDR1 and CDR2 (germline): DFQATT, SNEGSKA (reference sequence). This chain's CDR3 is CSAIIPGQSYEQYF. In nucleotides, the CDR3 is TGCAGTGCTATCATACCGGGACAGTCTTACGAGCAGTACTTC.

V gene TRBV4-1 combines with J gene TRBJ2-2, with D unresolved. Germline V gene data show CDR1 as MGHRA and CDR2 as YSYEKL. This CDR3 comprises 14 residues. With 4 bases removed from V and 5 bases from J, the gap between germline ends came to 11 bases. CDR3 protein: CASSPAYLTGELFF. The CDR3 nucleotides read TGCGCCAGCAGCCCTGCATACCTTACCGGGGAGCTGTTTTTT.

This clonotype was recorded many times. The chain has TRBV6-5 and TRBJ1-4; D unresolved. The germline V and J ends were trimmed by 2 bases and 3 bases, with 19 bases remaining between them. CDR1 and CDR2 (germline): MNHEY, SVGAGI. This CDR3 contains 18 residues. CDR3 loop: CASSYKTEVVLANEKLFF. The CDR3 nucleotides are TGTGCCAGCAGTTACAAGACCGAGGTTGTTCTGGCTAATGAAAAACTGTTTTTT.

This clonotype was counted a few times. V usage is TRBV11-2 and J usage is TRBJ1-5; D remains unclear. CDR3 size: 13 residues. Trimming removed 4 bases from V and 6 bases from J, with 10 bases in between. Per the germline V gene, CDR1 is SGHAT and CDR2 is FQNNGV. CDR3 sequence reads: CASSSGKGQPQHF. In DNA, the CDR3 is TGTGCCAGCAGCTCGGGGAAAGGTCAGCCCCAGCATTTT.

V and J are TRBV20-1 and TRBJ1-5; TRBD1 is a possible D gene (5 bases). The CDR3 sequence is 14 residues long. Germline V gene lookup returns CDR1 DFQATT and CDR2 SNEGSKA (reference sequence). V dropped 4 bases and J dropped 7 bases, with 17 bases sitting between them. In nucleotides, the CDR3 is TGCAGTGCTAAGCAGGGTACCGTGGGGCAGCCCCAGCATTTT. As protein: CSAKQGTVGQPQHF.

This clonotype was seen repeatedly, ten times or more. The chain uses TRBV6-1 and TRBJ1-2; 8 positions match TRBD1. The CDR3 totals 16 residues. With V trimmed by 4 bases and J by 8 bases, 15 bases remained unmatched. Looked up from germline, CDR1 is MNHNS and CDR2 is SASEGT. This chain's CDR3 is CASSATGQGETEGYTF. DNA of the CDR3: TGTGCCAGCAGTGCAACCGGACAGGGTGAGACGGAAGGCTACACCTTC.

This clonotype was seen at least ten times. The V gene is TRBV5-6, the J gene TRBJ2-1; D is ambiguous. CDR3 length: 11 residues. The germline gives CDR1 SGHDT, CDR2 YYEEEE. V was pared by 0 bases and J by 8 bases, with 3 bases between. CDR3 bases: TGTGCCAGCAGCTTGGAATATGAGCAGTTCTTC. It specifies CASSLEYEQFF.

This clonotype was detected only a few times. The rearrangement joins TRBV5-5 to TRBJ1-2; TRBD1 agrees at 11 bases. CDR3 length: 14 residues. J was trimmed by 8 bases and V by 5 bases; bases with no gene match: 8. Looked up from germline, CDR1 is SGHKS and CDR2 is YYEKEE (reference sequence). The CDR3 DNA sequence: TGTGCCAGCAGATCAGCGGGACAGGGGGGAGGCTACACCTTC. Its protein is CASRSAGQGGGYTF. Combining the CDR3 with reference TRBV5-5 and TRBJ1-2 gives the whole variable domain DAGVTQSPTHLIKTRGQQVTLRCSPISGHKSVSWYQQVLGQGPQFIFQYYEKEERGRGNFPDRFSARQFPNYSSELNVNALLLGDSALYLCASRSAGQGGGYTFGSGTRLTVV.

Turning to this clonotype: With a much larger clone just one base away, this may be a read error. The chain carries TRBV24-1 and TRBJ2-1; D is possibly TRBD2 (6 bases). This CDR3 region has 17 residues. Germline-derived CDR1 and CDR2 are KGHDR and SFDVKD. The DNA for the CDR3 is TGTGCCACCATTGATTTGCGAGCGGGTCTTGTAGGGAATGAGCAGTTCTTC. Protein product: CATIDLRAGLVGNEQFF.